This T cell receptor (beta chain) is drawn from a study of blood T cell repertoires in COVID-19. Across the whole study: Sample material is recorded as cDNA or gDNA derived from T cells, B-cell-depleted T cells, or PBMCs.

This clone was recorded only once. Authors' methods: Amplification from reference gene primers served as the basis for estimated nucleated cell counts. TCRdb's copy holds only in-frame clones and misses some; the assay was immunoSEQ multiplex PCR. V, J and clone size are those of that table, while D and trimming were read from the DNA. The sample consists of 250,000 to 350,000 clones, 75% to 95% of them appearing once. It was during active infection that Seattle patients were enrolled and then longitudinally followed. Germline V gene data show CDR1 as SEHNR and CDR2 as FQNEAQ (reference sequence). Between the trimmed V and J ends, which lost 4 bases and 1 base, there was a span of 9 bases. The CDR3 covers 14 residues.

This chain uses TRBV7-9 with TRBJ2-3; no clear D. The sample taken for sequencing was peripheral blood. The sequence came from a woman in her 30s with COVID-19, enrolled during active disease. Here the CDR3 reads CASSSSSGTDTQYF. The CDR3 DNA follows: TGTGCCAGCAGCTCGTCTTCGGGCACAGATACGCAGTATTTT. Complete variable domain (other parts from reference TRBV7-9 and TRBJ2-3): DTGVSQNPRHKITKRGQNVTFRCDPISEHNRLYWYRQTLGQGPEFLTYFQNEAQLEKSRLLSDRFSAERPKGSFSTLEIQRTEQGDSAMYLCASSSSSGTDTQYFGPGTRLTVL.